Here is one T cell receptor beta chain with its context. These data are taken from a study of blood T cell repertoires in COVID-19. The assay was immunoSEQ multiplex PCR, and TCRdb's table has in-frame clones only and misses some. The sample consists of 130,000 or so clones, about 70% of them appearing once. CDR1 is SGDLS and CDR2 is YYNGEE in the germline V gene. This CDR3 comprises 16 residues. Trimming left V 0 bases short and J 0 bases short, with 11 bases between. The gene calls are TRBV9 and TRBJ2-3; TRBD2 might be the D (5 bases). The receptor comes from a woman between 65 and 79 years old with acute or convalescent COVID-19. Source material: peripheral blood. CDR3 sequence reads: CASSVGADFSTDTQYF. The CDR3 region has the DNA TGTGCCAGCAGCGTAGGAGCGGACTTTAGCACAGATACGCAGTATTTT.